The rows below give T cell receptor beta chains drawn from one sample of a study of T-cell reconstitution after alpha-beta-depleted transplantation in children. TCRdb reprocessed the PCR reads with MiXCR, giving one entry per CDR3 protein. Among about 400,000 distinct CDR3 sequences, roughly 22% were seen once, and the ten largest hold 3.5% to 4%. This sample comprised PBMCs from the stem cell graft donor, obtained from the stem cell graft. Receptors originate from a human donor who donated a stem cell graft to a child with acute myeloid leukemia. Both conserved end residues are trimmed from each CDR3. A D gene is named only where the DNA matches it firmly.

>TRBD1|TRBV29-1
SVGQGRETQY
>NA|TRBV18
ASSPPPPDRYNEQF
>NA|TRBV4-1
ASSQWPKGSYNEQF
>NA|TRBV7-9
ASSLVRPSRNEQF
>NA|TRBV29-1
SAQDSNQPQH
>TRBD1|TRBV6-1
ASREQGADTQY
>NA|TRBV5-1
ASSLTSNTGELF
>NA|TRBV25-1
ASKSVTYEQY
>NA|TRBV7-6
ASSSVGVPGANEQF
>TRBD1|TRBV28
ASRSGGRAHPWANVLT
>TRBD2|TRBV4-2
ASSQEPSGRASYEQY
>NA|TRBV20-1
SARRVDRPTDTQY
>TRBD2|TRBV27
ASSLVYGGTGELF
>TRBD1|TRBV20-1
SAKGQSSYNEQF
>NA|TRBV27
ASSLSGQREQF
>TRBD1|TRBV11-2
ASSTRPGQGTQY